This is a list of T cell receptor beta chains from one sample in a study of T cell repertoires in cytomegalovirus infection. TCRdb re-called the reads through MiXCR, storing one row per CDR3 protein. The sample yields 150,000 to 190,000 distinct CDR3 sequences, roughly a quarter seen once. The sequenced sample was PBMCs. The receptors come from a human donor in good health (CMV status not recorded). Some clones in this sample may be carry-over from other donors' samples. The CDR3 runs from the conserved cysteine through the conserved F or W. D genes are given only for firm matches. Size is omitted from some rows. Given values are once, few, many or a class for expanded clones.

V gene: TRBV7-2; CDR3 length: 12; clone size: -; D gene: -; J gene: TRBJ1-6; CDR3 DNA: TGTGCCAGCAGAAAGACAGTCGCGGACCTCCACTTT; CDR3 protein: CASRKTVADLHF
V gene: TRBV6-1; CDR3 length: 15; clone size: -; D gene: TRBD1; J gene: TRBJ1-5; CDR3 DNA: TGTGCCAGCAGCTACACCGGGACAGGGGATCAGCCCCAGCATTTT; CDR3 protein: CASSYTGTGDQPQHF
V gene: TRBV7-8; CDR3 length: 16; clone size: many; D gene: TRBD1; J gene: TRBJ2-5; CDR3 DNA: TGTGCCAGCAGCTTAGAGACAGGACAGGGGTGGGAGACCCAGTACTTC; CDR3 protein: CASSLETGQGWETQYF
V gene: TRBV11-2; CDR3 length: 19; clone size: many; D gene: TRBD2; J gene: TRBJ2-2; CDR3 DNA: TGTGCCAGCAGCTTAGTCTTTCAACTAGCGGCCAAGAGCACCGGGGAGCTGTTTTTT; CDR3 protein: CASSLVFQLAAKSTGELFF
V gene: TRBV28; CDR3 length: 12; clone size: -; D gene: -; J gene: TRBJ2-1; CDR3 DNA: TGTGCCAGCAGTTTTAGCCGGAATGAGCAGTTCTTC; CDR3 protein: CASSFSRNEQFF
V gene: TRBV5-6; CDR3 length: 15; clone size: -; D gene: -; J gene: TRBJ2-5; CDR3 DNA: TGTGCCAGCAGCACGGTCGGGAGCGAGCAAGAGACCCAGTACTTC; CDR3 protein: CASSTVGSEQETQYF
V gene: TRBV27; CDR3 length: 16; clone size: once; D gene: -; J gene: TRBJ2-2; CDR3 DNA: TGTGCCAGCAGTTCTCAAGGGGGGGCAAACACCGGGGAGCTGTTTTTT; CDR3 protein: CASSSQGGANTGELFF
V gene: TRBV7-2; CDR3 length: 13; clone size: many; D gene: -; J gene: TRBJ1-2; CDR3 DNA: TGTGCCAGCAGCGAGCCCCCCGACTATGGCTACACCTTC; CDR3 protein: CASSEPPDYGYTF
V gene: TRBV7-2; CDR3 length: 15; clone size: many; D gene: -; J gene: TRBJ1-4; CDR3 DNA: TGTGCCAGCAGCTTAGGTCCTGGAAGAGATGAAAAACTGTTTTTT; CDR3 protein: CASSLGPGRDEKLFF
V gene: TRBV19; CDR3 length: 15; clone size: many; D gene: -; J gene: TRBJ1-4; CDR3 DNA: TGTGCCAGTACTTCAACCGGGGCGACGAATGAAAAACTGTTTTTT; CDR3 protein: CASTSTGATNEKLFF
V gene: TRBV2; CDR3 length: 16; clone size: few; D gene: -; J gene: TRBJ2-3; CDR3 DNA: TGTGCCAGCAGTGGAGGAAAGGGGACCATCAGGAATACGCAGTATTTT; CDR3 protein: CASSGGKGTIRNTQYF
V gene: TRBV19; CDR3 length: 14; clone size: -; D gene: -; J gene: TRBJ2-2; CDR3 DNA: TGTGCCAGTAAAGAAGTTGGGGTCACCGGGGAGCTGTTTTTT; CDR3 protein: CASKEVGVTGELFF
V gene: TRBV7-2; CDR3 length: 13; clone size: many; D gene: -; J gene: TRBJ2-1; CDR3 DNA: TGTGCCAGCAGAGACCTAGCTTCCCATGAGCAGTTCTTC; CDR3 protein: CASRDLASHEQFF
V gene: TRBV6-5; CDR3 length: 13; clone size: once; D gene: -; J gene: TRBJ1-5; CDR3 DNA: TGTGCCAGCAGGACCAAGGGGAATCAGCCCCAGCATTTT; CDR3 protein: CASRTKGNQPQHF
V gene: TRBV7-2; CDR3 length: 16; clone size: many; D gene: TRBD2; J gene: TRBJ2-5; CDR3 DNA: TGTGCCAGCAGCTTAGCTTGGGCTAGCGGGGCGGAGACCCAGTACTTC; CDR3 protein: CASSLAWASGAETQYF
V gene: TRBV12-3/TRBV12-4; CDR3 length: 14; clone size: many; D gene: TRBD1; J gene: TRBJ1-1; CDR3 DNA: TGTGCCAGCAGCACTGGACAGGGTTACACTGAAGCTTTCTTT; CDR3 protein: CASSTGQGYTEAFF
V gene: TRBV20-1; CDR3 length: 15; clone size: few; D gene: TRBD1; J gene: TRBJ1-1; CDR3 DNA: TGCAGTGCTAGAGCCCGGACAGGGGCGAACACTGAAGCTTTCTTT; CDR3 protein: CSARARTGANTEAFF